This T cell receptor beta chain was observed in a study of blood T cell repertoires in COVID-19. Here immunoSEQ multiplex PCR was the method, and the copy in TCRdb shows in-frame clones only, minus some. This table has a few hundred thousand clones, around 87% appearing once. This CDR3 contains 16 residues. Germline loops: CDR1 LNHNV, CDR2 YYDKDF (reference sequence). Between the trimmed V and J ends, which lost 5 bases and 4 bases, there was a span of 20 bases. Material for sequencing was peripheral blood. The source is a woman in her seventies with active or convalescent COVID-19. J is TRBJ2-5 and V is TRBV15; a possible D gene is TRBD2 (6 bases). CDR3 sequence: CATSPQYGGEVETQYF. DNA of the CDR3: TGTGCCACCAGCCCCCAGTACGGAGGGGAGGTAGAGACCCAGTACTTC.